The 28 T cell receptor beta chains below were found in one sample sequenced in a study of blood T cell repertoires in COVID-19. Clones were sequenced by immunoSEQ multiplex PCR, and TCRdb holds only the in-frame ones, with some missing. Among roughly 350,000 clones listed, roughly 86% were seen once. The specimen sequenced was peripheral blood. These receptors originate from a woman between 65 and 79 years old with COVID-19, enrolled during active disease.

V gene TRBV18 combines with J gene TRBJ1-2; 8 bases match TRBD1. The CDR3 is 15 residues long. Unmatched junction bases numbered 11, after V lost 6 bases and J lost 5 bases. Germline V gene data show CDR1 as KGHSH and CDR2 as LQKENI. The CDR3 DNA sequence: TGTGCCAGCTCCCCGGCCGACAGGGGCTGGTATGGCTACACCTTC. Protein: CASSPADRGWYGYTF.

This rearrangement joins TRBV11-2 to TRBJ1-2; 9 bases match TRBD1. CDR3 length: 13 amino acids. Germline V lookup: CDR1 SGHAT, CDR2 FQNNGV. V lost 5 bases, J lost 7 bases, and 5 bases stayed unmatched. The CDR3 protein is CASSPDRGGGYTF. DNA for the CDR3: TGTGCCAGCAGCCCGGACAGGGGTGGTGGCTACACCTTC. Based on the CDR3 plus reference TRBV11-2 and TRBJ1-2, the full variable domain is EAGVAQSPRYKIIEKRQSVAFWCNPISGHATLYWYQQILGQGPKLLIQFQNNGVVDDSQLPKDRFSAERLKGVDSTLKIQPAKLEDSAVYLCASSPDRGGGYTFGSGTRLTVV.

J is TRBJ1-2 and V is TRBV19; 9 positions agree with TRBD1. J was trimmed by 2 bases and V by 8 bases; bases with no gene match: 9. Germline CDR1 LNHDA, CDR2 SQIVND (reference sequence). This CDR3 comprises 15 residues. The CDR3 here is CASETPGQGNYGYTF. CDR3 bases: TGTGCCAGTGAAACTCCCGGACAGGGGAACTATGGCTACACCTTC.

The chain combines TRBV29-1 with TRBJ2-7; perhaps TRBD1 as D (6 bases). The CDR3 covers 13 residues. CDR1 and CDR2 from the germline V gene are SQVTM and ANQGSEA. V was shortened by 6 bases and J by 6 bases, with 18 bases between the two germline ends. CDR3 region: CSVAGTTRAEQYF. CDR3 DNA sequence: TGCAGCGTAGCCGGGACAACGAGAGCCGAGCAGTACTTC.

The rearrangement links TRBV15 to TRBJ2-5, with D possibly TRBD1 on 5 matching bases. Germline loops: CDR1 LNHNV, CDR2 YYDKDF (reference sequence). V was trimmed by 1 base and J by 2 bases, leaving 8 bases between them. The CDR3 sequence is 14 residues long. CDR3 amino acids: CATSRGAGQETQYF. In DNA form, the CDR3 reads TGTGCCACCAGCAGAGGGGCAGGGCAAGAGACCCAGTACTTC.

This rearrangement joins TRBV3-1 (or the pseudogene TRBV3-2) to TRBJ2-3; D uncertain. The CDR3 has 14 amino acids. The germline V gene has CDR1 LGHDT and CDR2 YNNKEL (reference sequence). V was clipped by 3 bases and J by 5 bases, with 12 bases between them. The CDR3 loop reads CASSHRPSGDTQYF. DNA of the CDR3: TGTGCCAGCAGCCACAGACCGTCGGGAGATACGCAGTATTTT.

The chain links TRBV19 to TRBJ1-2; D remains unclear. V lost 4 bases and J 5 bases, leaving 11 bases between the germline ends. Germline V lookup: CDR1 LNHDA, CDR2 SQIVND (reference sequence). The CDR3 is made up of 13 amino acids. The CDR3 bases are TGTGCCAGTAGTAAGACCGGGGATTATGGCTACACCTTC. Translated, it gives CASSKTGDYGYTF.

The chain links TRBV28 to TRBJ1-2; TRBD1 is a possible D gene (5 bases). Germline V lookup: CDR1 MDHEN, CDR2 SYDVKM. Trimming shortened V by 7 bases and J by 6 bases, and 15 bases separated the two germline ends. The CDR3 has 13 residues. CDR3 sequence reads: CASTQTEVDGYTF. The DNA of the CDR3 is TGTGCCAGCACGCAGACAGAGGTTGATGGCTACACCTTC.

The gene calls are TRBV27 and TRBJ2-7; TRBD1 aligns across 10 bases. Losses at the gene ends were 3 bases for V and 5 bases for J; bases not matched to a gene: 1. This CDR3 has 13 residues. CDR1 and CDR2 from the germline V gene are MNHEY and SMNVEV (reference sequence). CDR3 region: CASSFGTGDEQYF. The CDR3, as DNA: TGTGCCAGCAGTTTTGGGACAGGGGACGAGCAGTACTTC.

The rearrangement links TRBV6-2 or TRBV6-3 to TRBJ1-2, with 7 bases lining up with TRBD1. The J segment lost 4 bases and the V segment lost 3 bases, leaving 5 bases of the junction unmatched. The germline V gene has CDR1 MNHEY and CDR2 SVGEGT. This CDR3 comprises 14 residues. The CDR3 DNA is TGTGCCAGCAGTTATCGAGGACAGGCCTATGGCTACACCTTC. Protein: CASSYRGQAYGYTF.

V and J are TRBV18 and TRBJ1-5; D not resolved. With 3 bases removed from V and 1 base from J, the gap between germline ends came to 10 bases. This CDR3 has 15 amino acids. Germline CDR1 is KGHSH and CDR2 is LQKENI. The CDR3 sequence: CASSPLSGSNQPQHF. The CDR3 coding sequence is TGTGCCAGCTCACCGTTATCCGGGAGCAATCAGCCCCAGCATTTT.

This clone has just a few counts. J is TRBJ2-2 and V is TRBV27; the D gene is possibly TRBD2 (5 bases). Trimming removed 6 bases at V and 4 bases at J, with 9 bases between. Germline V gene data show CDR1 as MNHEY and CDR2 as SMNVEV (reference sequence). CDR3 length: 13 amino acids. The CDR3 reads CASRGAGTGELFF. The CDR3 coding sequence is TGTGCCAGCAGGGGCGCGGGCACCGGGGAGCTGTTTTTT.

This clone has more than one count but fewer than ten. The V gene is TRBV7-2, the J gene TRBJ1-5; the match to TRBD1 covers 9 bases. The CDR3 covers 14 residues. CDR1 and CDR2 (germline): SGHTA, FQGNSA. With V trimmed by 2 bases and J by 8 bases, 4 bases remained unmatched. DNA of the CDR3: TGTGCCAGCAGCTTAAACAGGGGGCAGAAGCCCCAGCATTTT. Encoded protein: CASSLNRGQKPQHF.

This chain joins TRBV13 and TRBJ2-5; tentatively, D is TRBD2 (6 bases). The CDR3 spans 17 residues. Trimming removed 5 bases from V and 0 bases from J, with 19 bases in between. The V gene's germline CDR1 is PRHDT and CDR2 FYEKMQ (reference sequence). The CDR3 DNA follows: TGTGCCAGCAGCCACCGGACTAACTCAGGGTACCAAGAGACCCAGTACTTC. Residues: CASSHRTNSGYQETQYF.

The V gene is TRBV10-2, the J gene TRBJ2-7; 11 bases match TRBD2. The CDR3 covers 15 residues. With 5 bases clipped from V and 2 bases from J, the junction kept 5 bases outside the gene matches. CDR1 and CDR2 from the germline V gene are WSHSY and SAAADI. The DNA of the CDR3 is TGCGCCAGCAGTTTCCTAGCGGGGGGACCCTACGAGCAGTACTTC. Translating it yields CASSFLAGGPYEQYF.

J is TRBJ2-5 and V is TRBV7-3, with TRBD2 matching over 10 bases. The germline CDR1 and CDR2 sequences are SGHTA and FQGTGA. V lost 5 bases and J lost 5; bases outside the gene matches: 8. The CDR3 totals 15 residues. The DNA for the CDR3 is TGTGCCAGCAGCCTTAGCGGGGGGCTAGGGGAGACCCAGTACTTC. Amino acid sequence: CASSLSGGLGETQYF.

CDR3 DNA sequence: TGTGCCAGCAGTTTCGGGGTAAAGGGCTACACCTTC. This encodes CASSFGVKGYTF. The V call is TRBV12-3 or TRBV12-4, the J call TRBJ1-2, with no clear D. This CDR3 is 12 amino acids long. V was clipped by 3 bases and J by 8 bases, with 10 bases between them.

The gene calls are TRBV7-8 and TRBJ1-6, with a weak D call TRBD1 (5 bases). Trimming cost V 1 base and J 0 bases, with 19 bases left between them. CDR3 length: 20 amino acids. The germline V gene has CDR1 SGHVS and CDR2 FQNEAQ. CDR3 in DNA: TGTGCCAGCAGCTTAGAGGGGCCGTCAATTCTAAGCTCCTATAATTCACCCCTCCACTTT. It specifies CASSLEGPSILSSYNSPLHF.

V usage is TRBV7-3 and J usage is TRBJ2-1; 8 nucleotides agree with TRBD2. The V gene end was trimmed by 5 bases and the J gene end by 3 bases; junction bases not matched to a gene: 6. CDR3 length: 15 residues. From germline, CDR1 is SGHTA and CDR2 FQGTGA. The CDR3 DNA follows: TGTGCCAGCAGCCTGGGCGGGGGGTACTACAATGAGCAGTTCTTC. Translating it yields CASSLGGGYYNEQFF.

This clone was seen only once. This sequence joins TRBV5-4 and TRBJ1-2; 9 bases are a match to TRBD1. Trimming cost V 3 bases and J 4 bases; bases outside gene matches: 4. The germline gives CDR1 SGHNT, CDR2 YYREEE (reference sequence). This CDR3 has 14 residues. CDR3 loop: CASSSDRGGYGYTF. The CDR3 coding sequence is TGTGCCAGCAGCTCGGACAGGGGCGGCTATGGCTACACCTTC. Variable domain in full (rest from reference TRBV5-4 and TRBJ1-2): ETGVTQSPTHLIKTRGQQVTLRCSSQSGHNTVSWYQQALGQGPQFIFQYYREEENGRGNFPPRFSGLQFPNYSSELNVNALELDDSALYLCASSSDRGGYGYTFGSGTRLTVV.

This clone was detected once. This chain connects TRBV28 to TRBJ1-3; a possible D gene is TRBD1 (6 bases). Germline loops: CDR1 MDHEN, CDR2 SYDVKM. Trimming stripped 3 bases from V and 2 bases from J, with 11 bases between. The CDR3 sequence is 15 residues long. The CDR3 DNA reads TGTGCCAGCAGTTTTCAGGACAGAACTGGAAACACCATATATTTT. This encodes CASSFQDRTGNTIYF. The full variable domain, in which reference TRBV28 and TRBJ1-3 provide the parts outside the CDR3, is DVKVTQSSRYLVKRTGEKVFLECVQDMDHENMFWYRQDPGLGLRLIYFSYDVKMKEKGDIPEGYSVSREKKERFSLILESASTNQTSMYLCASSFQDRTGNTIYFGEGSWLTVV.

The rearrangement uses TRBV27 and TRBJ2-5; tentative D call: TRBD1 (5 bases). CDR1 is MNHEY, CDR2 SMNVEV, per germline (reference sequence). Trimming left V 6 bases short and J 4 bases short, with 15 bases between. The CDR3 has 14 residues. CDR3 bases: TGTGCCAGCAGCCTCAGGGTCTTGGGAGAGACCCAGTACTTC. Translating gives CASSLRVLGETQYF.

CDR3 residues: CASSTGRLAGGRWGTDTQYF. CDR3 nucleotide sequence: TGTGCCAGTAGTACCGGGAGACTAGCGGGGGGGCGATGGGGCACAGATACGCAGTATTTT. The chain combines TRBV19 with TRBJ2-3, with 14 bases matching TRBD2. The CDR3 length is 20 residues. The trim removed 4 bases at V and 1 base at J, leaving 13 bases unmatched. The V gene's germline CDR1 is LNHDA and CDR2 SQIVND (reference sequence).

The rearrangement links TRBV29-1 to TRBJ2-3; a possible D gene is TRBD2 (5 bases). V dropped 7 bases and J dropped 2 bases, with 13 bases sitting between them. CDR1 is SQVTM and CDR2 is ANQGSEA in the germline V gene. The CDR3 is made up of 13 amino acids. In DNA, the CDR3 is TGCAGCGCCCGGCGGGCCTCCACAGATACGCAGTATTTT. Encoded protein: CSARRASTDTQYF.

This clone was counted once. The rearrangement joins TRBV6-5 to TRBJ1-2, with 8 bases fitting TRBD1. The V gene end was trimmed by 6 bases and the J gene end by 4 bases; junction bases not matched to a gene: 4. This CDR3 has 13 residues. Per the germline V gene, CDR1 is MNHEY and CDR2 is SVGAGI. The CDR3 DNA reads as TGTGCCAGCAGCGGACAGGGAATCTATGGCTACACCTTC. Its translation: CASSGQGIYGYTF.

The rearrangement links TRBV19 to TRBJ1-3; TRBD1 might be the D (6 bases). The CDR3 is 16 amino acids. Germline CDR1 and CDR2: LNHDA and SQIVND (reference sequence). The ends were cut back, 6 bases at V and 3 bases at J, with 18 bases in the middle. CDR3 sequence reads: CASSQPQGMYGNTIYF. DNA for the CDR3: TGTGCCAGTAGCCAACCCCAGGGGATGTATGGAAACACCATATATTTT.

The chain recombines TRBV24-1 with TRBJ2-5; a possible D gene is TRBD2 (6 bases). Germline V gene data show CDR1 as KGHDR and CDR2 as SFDVKD. Trimming left V 1 base short and J 1 base short, with 9 bases between. The CDR3 is 15 amino acids. CDR3 protein: CATSDLGGSQETQYF. In DNA, the CDR3 is TGTGCCACCAGTGATTTAGGAGGGTCCCAAGAGACCCAGTACTTC.

The V and J genes are TRBV10-2 and TRBJ1-1; D possibly corresponds to TRBD1 (5 bases). Germline V lookup: CDR1 WSHSY, CDR2 SAAADI. The ends were cut back, 7 bases at V and 0 bases at J, with 18 bases in the middle. The CDR3 contains 16 residues. CDR3 protein: CASKKGQGLLNTEAFF. The DNA for the CDR3 is TGCGCCAGCAAGAAGGGTCAGGGATTACTGAACACTGAAGCTTTCTTT.